The following is a T cell receptor (beta chain) sequence with its context. An input of about 0.5 to 1 ug of RNA was subjected to reverse transcription using random hexamers. Amplification of the TCR beta CDR3 was carried out by immunoSEQ multiplex PCR, which spanned a total of 54 Vbeta and 13 Jbeta segments. A single record per CDR3 protein comes from TCRdb applying MiXCR to the immunoSEQ multiplex PCR reads. Of 100,000 to 150,000 distinct CDR3 sequences listed, 90% to 95% are singletons. Peripheral blood CD8+ and CD4+ T cells were profiled by TCR beta sequencing. The multiple sclerosis controls were treatment-naive patients affected by stable or active relapsing-remitting disease. Purification of the CD8+ and CD4+ T cells relied on negative isolation, and TEMRA cells underwent FACS enrichment. The CDR3 extends over 14 amino acids. Germline CDR1 and CDR2: DFQATT and SNEGSKA (reference sequence). The ends were cut back, 1 base at V and 7 bases at J, with 14 bases in the middle.

The sample belongs to a study of CD8 T cells in Susac syndrome. Sample: CD8+ T cells from PBMCs. This clonotype was obtained from a human donor with multiple sclerosis. The rearrangement uses TRBV20-1 and TRBJ2-1; D gene uncertain. In DNA, the CDR3 is TGCAGTGCTAGAGCTTGGGTGAGCCGGAATGAGCAGTTCTTC. Amino acid sequence: CSARAWVSRNEQFF.